The source of this T cell receptor beta chain is a study of preoperative IRX-2 immunotherapy in early breast cancer. Treatment described: preoperative locoregional IRX-2 cytokine immunotherapy. Samples came from a phase Ib trial of preoperative locoregional IRX-2 cytokine immunotherapy. Here immunoSEQ multiplex PCR was the method, and the copy in TCRdb shows in-frame clones only, minus some. This repertoire shows 30,000 or so clones, 83% found once; its top ten account for approximately 2.7%. Material: lymph node tissue, obtained from a patient treated with IRX-2 immunotherapy. The receptor was isolated from a human donor with breast cancer.

The CDR3 sequence: CASSALTSGKKNTGELFF. CDR3 DNA: TGTGCCAGCAGCGCTCTGACTAGCGGAAAAAAGAACACCGGGGAGCTGTTTTTT. The rearrangement joins TRBV9 to TRBJ2-2; 9 nucleotides match TRBD2. Germline CDR1 reads SGDLS; CDR2 reads YYNGEE. The CDR3 covers 18 residues. V dropped 3 bases and J dropped 1; count of bases not matched to a gene: 10.